This TCR beta chain was retrieved from a study of regulatory T cells in long-lasting Graves disease. This clonotype has a handful of counts. This CDR3 spans 17 amino acids. V shed 4 bases and J 0 bases; nucleotides not matched to a gene: 6. Germline assignment: CDR1 LGHDT and CDR2 YNNKEL (reference sequence). iRepertoire HTBI primers and Arm-PCR of CDR3 regions built TCR beta libraries. TCRdb passed the multiplex PCR reads through MiXCR, listing each CDR3 protein once. Altogether about 620,000 distinct CDR3 sequences are present, under 20% being singletons, with the ten largest covering about 20%. Time point of the sample: newly diagnosed GD, antithyroid drugs for less than 3 months. PBMC-derived RNA was used for the TCR library. The same data also contributed to another study, on T cells in Graves' hyperthyroidism and ophthalmopathy.

The receptor was isolated from a woman in her 30s with Graves disease. This specimen was peripheral blood mononuclear cells (PBMCs), taken at new diagnosis, from a patient treated with antithyroid drugs. The rearrangement joins TRBV3-1 to TRBJ2-6; 7 bases agree with TRBD2. This CDR3 is CASSPGGRSSGANVLTF. CDR3 coding DNA: TGTGCCAGCAGCCCGGGGGGACGTAGCTCTGGGGCCAACGTCCTGACTTTC.